The next 30 T cell receptor beta chains were all read from a single sample in a study of T cell changes during pregnancy in multiple sclerosis (dated by TCRdb to about 2019). The method was the immunoSEQ multiplex PCR assay. TCRdb took this table from immuneACCESS and kept in-frame rearrangements with V and J called. Such tables lack part of the clones; where checked against another copy, unresolved V genes explain under half of the gap, and the rest is unexplained. The sample profile shows under 40,000 clones; 70% to 90% of them were found once. The biggest ten clones account for more than 0.55% of the sample. The sequences come from CD4+ T cells from peripheral blood mononuclear cells, collected before pregnancy. The receptors come from a female donor with multiple sclerosis, enrolled in a pregnancy study.

The gene calls are TRBV6-4 and TRBJ2-1; D may be TRBD1 (6 bases). Germline V gene sequence: CDR1 MRHNA, CDR2 SNTAGT. Trimming shortened V by 4 bases and J by 9 bases, and 13 bases separated the two germline ends. CDR3 length equals 13 residues. CDR3: CASSAFGQSEQFF. The CDR3 DNA follows: TGTGCCAGCAGTGCCTTTGGACAGAGTGAGCAGTTCTTC.

The J gene is TRBJ2-3, the V gene TRBV28, with TRBD2 matching 9 bases. V lost 8 bases and J lost 1; bases outside the gene matches: 7. CDR3 length: 15 residues. The germline V gene has CDR1 MDHEN and CDR2 SYDVKM. Written as DNA, the CDR3 is TGTGCCAGCCCTCCCCGACTAGCGGGCACAGATACGCAGTATTTT. Translated: CASPPRLAGTDTQYF.

The chain employs TRBV11-2 and TRBJ2-7; 9 bases fit TRBD1. With 5 bases clipped from V and 2 bases from J, the junction kept 10 bases outside the gene matches. Germline CDR1 SGHAT, CDR2 FQNNGV. The CDR3 loop spans 16 amino acids. In DNA, the CDR3 is TGTGCCAGCAGCCAATCCCCGGGACAGGGTCCCTACGAGCAGTACTTC. It yields the protein CASSQSPGQGPYEQYF. The full variable domain, its missing parts supplied by reference TRBV11-2 and TRBJ2-7, is EAGVAQSPRYKIIEKRQSVAFWCNPISGHATLYWYQQILGQGPKLLIQFQNNGVVDDSQLPKDRFSAERLKGVDSTLKIQPAKLEDSAVYLCASSQSPGQGPYEQYFGPGTRLTVT.

DNA of the CDR3: TGTTCGATTTCCGGACAGTTGGGAACTGAAGCTTTCTTT. Residues: CSISGQLGTEAFF. The chain uses TRBV30 and TRBJ1-1; possible D gene TRBD1, 6 bases. Germline assignment: CDR1 GTSNPN and CDR2 SVGIG (reference sequence). The CDR3 runs to 13 residues.

The CDR3 spells CASTGGTWYGYTF. DNA for the CDR3: TGTGCCAGTACAGGGGGCACCTGGTATGGCTACACCTTC. The chain has TRBV19 and TRBJ1-2; 8 nucleotides match TRBD1. The trim removed 7 bases at V and 5 bases at J, leaving 6 bases unmatched. The CDR3 spans 13 residues. Per germline, CDR1 LNHDA and CDR2 SQIVND (reference sequence). Supplemented by reference TRBV19 and TRBJ1-2, the full variable domain reads DGGITQSPKYLFRKEGQNVTLSCEQNLNHDAMYWYRQDPGQGLRLIYYSQIVNDFQKGDIAEGYSVSREKKESFPLTVTSAQKNPTAFYLCASTGGTWYGYTFGSGTRLTVV.

The V and J genes are TRBV7-3 and TRBJ2-2; D gene unclear. This CDR3 has 16 residues. CDR1 is SGHTA, CDR2 FQGTGA, per germline. The V gene lost 5 bases and the J gene lost 1 base, with 14 bases spanning the gap. The CDR3 nucleotides are TGTGCCAGCAGCCATCCCCAATACAGGAACACCGGGGAGCTGTTTTTT. The encoded protein is CASSHPQYRNTGELFF.

V and J are TRBV9 and TRBJ1-3; 8 bases are shared with TRBD1. The CDR3 runs to 15 residues. CDR1 is SGDLS, CDR2 YYNGEE, per germline. V was pared by 1 base and J by 4 bases, with 4 bases of the junction left unmatched. This CDR3 reads CASSVQTGVGNTIYF. The CDR3 nucleotides are TGTGCCAGCAGCGTACAGACAGGGGTAGGAAACACCATATATTTT.

The chain carries TRBV11-2 and TRBJ2-5; a possible D gene is TRBD1 (5 bases). Gene TRBJ2-7 matches the end of the DNA better, so the J call may be wrong. The CDR3 is 15 residues long. Germline V CDR1 and CDR2: SGHAT, FQNNGV. The DNA of the CDR3 is TGTGCCAGCAGCTTAGATGTGGCCAGGGTCTACGAGCAGTACTTC. It specifies CASSLDVARVYEQYF.

In this sample, this clone turned up a few times. The genes are TRBV30 and TRBJ1-3, with a possible D match to TRBD1 (6 bases). Trimming pared 4 bases from V and 0 bases from J, leaving 10 bases between. Germline-derived CDR1 and CDR2 are GTSNPN and SVGIG (reference sequence). The CDR3 loop spans 14 amino acids. CDR3 in amino acids: CAWTPGHSGNTIYF. The CDR3 region has the DNA TGTGCCTGGACCCCGGGACACTCTGGAAACACCATATATTTT.

The chain joins TRBV6-6 to TRBJ2-5, with a weak D call TRBD1 (6 bases). The V gene lost 4 bases and the J gene lost 7 bases, with 16 bases spanning the gap. The CDR3 spans 14 residues. The V gene's germline CDR1 is MNHNY and CDR2 SVGAGI (reference sequence). CDR3 amino acids: CASSLTGPPGTQYF. CDR3 DNA sequence: TGTGCCAGCAGTTTGACAGGCCCCCCTGGGACCCAGTACTTC.

The chain recombines TRBV4-1 with TRBJ2-5; 10 positions agree with TRBD2. Germline CDR1 reads MGHRA; CDR2 reads YSYEKL. There are 15 residues in the CDR3. V lost 4 bases, J lost 3 bases, and 5 bases stayed unmatched. The DNA for the CDR3 is TGCGCCAGCAGCCGCTTAGGACTAGCGGAAGAGACCCAGTACTTC. Translating it yields CASSRLGLAEETQYF.

V is TRBV18 and J is TRBJ1-1; D gene ambiguous. The CDR3 is 12 residues long. V lost 4 bases and J 5 bases, leaving 8 bases between the germline ends. The germline CDR1 and CDR2 sequences are KGHSH and LQKENI. CDR3: CASSLERTEAFF. DNA for the CDR3: TGTGCCAGCTCACTCGAGCGTACTGAAGCTTTCTTT.

V and J are TRBV28 and TRBJ2-7; tentatively, D is TRBD1 (5 bases). This CDR3 is 16 amino acids long. The germline V and J ends were trimmed by 3 bases and 4 bases, with 19 bases remaining between them. Germline V gene lookup returns CDR1 MDHEN and CDR2 SYDVKM. CDR3 DNA: TGTGCCAGCAGTTTTGGTTTTAGGGGTTGGCCTTACGAGCAGTACTTC. Translation gives CASSFGFRGWPYEQYF.

This chain connects TRBV30 to TRBJ2-7; perhaps TRBD2 as D (5 bases). The germline V gene has CDR1 GTSNPN and CDR2 SVGIG (reference sequence). V dropped 0 bases and J dropped 3 bases, with 9 bases sitting between them. The CDR3 is 13 amino acids. The DNA of the CDR3 is TGTGCCTGGAGTGTACTCGGGGACTACGAGCAGTACTTC. It specifies CAWSVLGDYEQYF.

The chain couples TRBV5-1 to TRBJ2-2, with 9 bases aligning to TRBD2. The CDR3 is 19 residues long. With 3 bases clipped from V and 0 bases from J, the junction kept 12 bases outside the gene matches. Looked up from germline, CDR1 is SGHRS and CDR2 is YFSETQ. The CDR3 reads CASSSPGGQRGANTGELFF. In nucleotides, the CDR3 is TGCGCCAGCAGCTCGCCGGGGGGTCAGCGGGGGGCGAACACCGGGGAGCTGTTTTTT.

The J gene is TRBJ2-2, the V gene TRBV4-1; D may be TRBD1 (6 bases). The CDR3 loop spans 16 amino acids. The germline V and J ends were trimmed by 6 bases and 4 bases, with 18 bases remaining between them. Germline V gene lookup returns CDR1 MGHRA and CDR2 YSYEKL. CDR3 amino acids: CASRALLGTSTGELFF. CDR3 bases: TGCGCCAGCAGAGCTCTCCTTGGGACATCCACCGGGGAGCTGTTTTTT.

J is TRBJ2-3 and V is TRBV5-1, with 11 bases fitting TRBD2. V was clipped by 1 base and J by 4 bases; unmatched bases: 5. CDR3 length equals 16 residues. The germline V gene encodes CDR1 SGHRS and CDR2 YFSETQ. CDR3 sequence: CASSLYGLAGADTQYF. As DNA, the CDR3 is TGCGCCAGCAGCTTGTATGGACTAGCGGGTGCAGATACGCAGTATTTT.

This clone has more than one count but fewer than ten. This chain links TRBV6-5 with TRBJ1-1; D gene uncertain. Germline V gene sequence: CDR1 MNHEY, CDR2 SVGAGI. The germline V and J ends were trimmed by 11 bases and 3 bases, with 7 bases remaining between them. This CDR3 has 10 residues. CDR3 amino acids: CAVGDTEAFF. The DNA of the CDR3 is TGTGCCGTCGGGGACACTGAAGCTTTCTTT.

The chain has TRBV11-2 and TRBJ2-3; perhaps TRBD1 as D (6 bases). V lost 0 bases and J lost 6, with 7 bases in between. Germline-derived CDR1 and CDR2 are SGHAT and FQNNGV. The CDR3 has 13 residues. The CDR3 spells CASSLDQGDTQYF. CDR3 bases: TGTGCCAGCAGCTTAGATCAGGGGGATACGCAGTATTTT. Filled out from reference TRBV11-2 and TRBJ2-3, the complete variable domain reads EAGVAQSPRYKIIEKRQSVAFWCNPISGHATLYWYQQILGQGPKLLIQFQNNGVVDDSQLPKDRFSAERLKGVDSTLKIQPAKLEDSAVYLCASSLDQGDTQYFGPGTRLTVL.

The chain recombines TRBV30 with TRBJ1-2, with D tentatively TRBD1 (5 bases). The CDR3 contains 13 residues. The V and J ends lost 5 bases and 7 bases respectively, with 17 bases between them. CDR1 and CDR2 (germline): GTSNPN, SVGIG (reference sequence). The CDR3 protein is CAWGPGLIVGYTF. In DNA, the CDR3 is TGTGCCTGGGGTCCAGGGCTTATAGTTGGCTACACCTTC.

The chain combines TRBV28 with TRBJ1-2, with D possibly being TRBD1 (5 bases). Trimming left V 7 bases short and J 0 bases short, with 15 bases between. Germline CDR1 and CDR2: MDHEN and SYDVKM. The CDR3 spans 15 residues. CDR3 amino acids: CASTVGGLANYGYTF. For the CDR3, the DNA is TGTGCCAGCACGGTGGGGGGGTTAGCTAACTATGGCTACACCTTC.

This clone came up once. This specimen includes other DNA sequences encoding the same CDR3. The chain recombines TRBV27 with TRBJ1-5; D gene ambiguous. The CDR3 runs to 13 residues. Germline assignment: CDR1 MNHEY and CDR2 SMNVEV (reference sequence). Trimming left V 4 bases short and J 5 bases short, with 9 bases between. CDR3 in DNA: TGTGCCAGCAGTTCAGGCATATATCAGCCCCAGCATTTT. This gives the protein CASSSGIYQPQHF.

This rearrangement joins TRBV7-9 to TRBJ1-2, with D uncertain. The V end was cut by 2 bases, the J end by 9 bases, with 4 bases between. The germline V gene encodes CDR1 SEHNR and CDR2 FQNEAQ (reference sequence). The CDR3 totals 10 residues. CDR3 region: CASSLNSYTF. The CDR3 DNA is TGTGCCAGCAGCTTAAACAGCTACACCTTC.

The V gene is TRBV9, the J gene TRBJ2-3; 8 nucleotides align to TRBD2. In germline, CDR1 is SGDLS, CDR2 YYNGEE. The CDR3 extends over 16 amino acids. Trimming took 4 bases from V and 3 from J; bases not matched to a gene: 10. The CDR3 loop is CASSIGGAEATDTQYF. The CDR3 coding sequence is TGTGCCAGCAGCATCGGGGGGGCTGAGGCGACAGATACGCAGTATTTT.

The rearrangement joins TRBV7-2 to TRBJ2-7; D perhaps matches TRBD2 (6 bases). Trimming stripped 5 bases from V and 0 bases from J, with 11 bases between. CDR3 size: 14 residues. Germline-derived CDR1 and CDR2 are SGHTA and FQGNSA. The DNA for the CDR3 is TGTGCCAGCAGCGTTCGGGGGAGCTCCTACGAGCAGTACTTC. It specifies CASSVRGSSYEQYF.

The V and J genes are TRBV6-6 and TRBJ1-3, with 7 bases that match TRBD1. The junction had 9 bases not matched to a gene; V was cut back by 6 bases and J by 4 bases. There are 15 residues in the CDR3. Germline lookup yields CDR1 MNHNY and CDR2 SVGAGI (reference sequence). The CDR3 spells CASRAQGTTGNTIYF. CDR3 DNA: TGTGCCAGCAGGGCACAGGGGACAACAGGAAACACCATATATTTT.

This rearrangement joins TRBV25-1 to TRBJ2-1; 7 bases align to TRBD1. J lost 8 bases, V lost 4 bases, and 5 bases had no gene match. CDR3 length: 13 residues. Per germline, CDR1 MGHDK and CDR2 SYGVNS. The CDR3 DNA is TGTGCCAGCAGTGGTAATACAGGGGATGAGCAGTTCTTC. It encodes CASSGNTGDEQFF.

The rearrangement joins TRBV29-1 to TRBJ2-7, with D possibly TRBD1 on 5 matching bases. V was pared by 6 bases and J by 7 bases, with 16 bases between. Germline V gene lookup returns CDR1 SQVTM and CDR2 ANQGSEA. This CDR3 has 12 amino acids. The CDR3 loop reads CSVSPQGEEQYF. The CDR3 bases are TGCAGCGTATCACCCCAGGGTGAAGAGCAGTACTTC.

The gene calls are TRBV27 and TRBJ1-6; the match to TRBD1 covers 9 bases. CDR3 length: 16 amino acids. CDR1 is MNHEY, CDR2 SMNVEV, per germline (reference sequence). V was pared by 2 bases and J by 8 bases, with 7 bases of the junction left unmatched. The CDR3 DNA follows: TGTGCCAGCAGTTTAGTTAGGGGGACAGGGTATTCACCCCTCCACTTT. It yields the protein CASSLVRGTGYSPLHF.

The J gene is TRBJ1-5, the V gene TRBV1; the D call in the table, TRBD1, was not verified against the DNA. TRBV1 is assigned pseudogene status. The CDR3 sequence is 14 residues long. CDR3 sequence (DNA): TGCACCAGCAGCCACGGTCAGGGCAATCAGCCCCAGCATTTT. Its translation: CTSSHGQGNQPQHF.